These 30 T cell receptor beta chains share one sample of origin, sequenced in a study of control samples from healthy donors and cancer patients. Produced via immunoSEQ multiplex PCR; TCRdb's table is partial and in-frame only. The repertoire includes about 41,000 clones, approximately 94% of them detected once, and 20% to 30% sits in the top ten. Material: blood. The source is a man in his 60s in good health.

V and J are TRBV28 and TRBJ2-1; no clear D. The CDR3 runs 12 residues. CDR1 is MDHEN and CDR2 is SYDVKM in the germline V gene. The V end lost 3 bases, the J end lost 6 bases, and 6 bases lay between the germline ends. CDR3 sequence: CASSLGFNEQFF. CDR3 nucleotides: TGTGCCAGCAGTTTGGGTTTCAATGAGCAGTTCTTC.

V usage is TRBV6-5 and J usage is TRBJ2-7; 11 positions agree with TRBD1. CDR1 and CDR2 from the germline V gene are MNHEY and SVGAGI. The V and J ends lost 6 bases and 5 bases, in that order; junction bases with no gene match: 6. This CDR3 comprises 14 residues. The CDR3 DNA is TGTGCCAGCAGCAGGGGACAGGGGGTCCACGAGCAGTACTTC. As protein: CASSRGQGVHEQYF.

The V call is TRBV5-1, the J call TRBJ1-3, with TRBD1 as a possible D gene (5 bases). The V gene lost 5 bases and the J gene lost 1 base, with 19 bases spanning the gap. This CDR3 comprises 17 residues. CDR1 SGHRS and CDR2 YFSETQ come from the germline V gene. The CDR3 bases are TGCGCCAGCAGGTCGGGGGGATCTGGCCTATCTGGAAACACCATATATTTT. It yields the protein CASRSGGSGLSGNTIYF.

The V gene is TRBV5-6, the J gene TRBJ2-6; D might be TRBD1 (5 bases). The germline V gene encodes CDR1 SGHDT and CDR2 YYEEEE. V lost 2 bases and J lost 4, with 10 bases in between. The CDR3 extends over 15 amino acids. Written as DNA, the CDR3 is TGTGCCAGCAGCTTTTGGGGCGGCGGGGCCAACGTCCTGACTTTC. Residues: CASSFWGGGANVLTF.

This sequence joins TRBV19 and TRBJ2-1; 13 bases align to TRBD2. The CDR3 is made up of 15 amino acids. The ends lost 4 bases at V and 4 bases at J; junction bases unmatched: 1. Germline loops: CDR1 LNHDA, CDR2 SQIVND (reference sequence). CDR3 in amino acids: CASSRTSGRYNEQFF. The CDR3 nucleotides read TGTGCCAGTAGTAGGACTAGCGGGAGATACAATGAGCAGTTCTTC. Full variable domain (outside the CDR3, taken from reference TRBV19 and TRBJ2-1): DGGITQSPKYLFRKEGQNVTLSCEQNLNHDAMYWYRQDPGQGLRLIYYSQIVNDFQKGDIAEGYSVSREKKESFPLTVTSAQKNPTAFYLCASSRTSGRYNEQFFGPGTRLTVL.

This clone came up once. V gene TRBV10-3 combines with J gene TRBJ2-3; D remains unclear. V lost 6 bases and J 0 bases, leaving 10 bases between the germline ends. CDR3 length equals 14 residues. Germline loops: CDR1 ENHRY, CDR2 SYGVKD. The CDR3 reads CAIRDPSSTDTQYF. DNA of the CDR3: TGTGCCATCAGAGATCCTTCTAGCACAGATACGCAGTATTTT.

The chain uses TRBV5-6 and TRBJ1-1; no firm D call. CDR1 and CDR2 from the germline V gene are SGHDT and YYEEEE. This CDR3 comprises 13 residues. The V end was cut by 0 bases, the J end by 8 bases, with 11 bases between. As DNA, the CDR3 is TGTGCCAGCAGCTTGGAGGTTTGGAAAGAAGCTTTCTTT. This gives the protein CASSLEVWKEAFF. Combining the CDR3 with reference TRBV5-6 and TRBJ1-1 gives the whole variable domain DAGVTQSPTHLIKTRGQQVTLRCSPKSGHDTVSWYQQALGQGPQFIFQYYEEEERQRGNFPDRFSGHQFPNYSSELNVNALLLGDSALYLCASSLEVWKEAFFGQGTRLTVV.

This rearrangement joins TRBV7-8 to TRBJ2-7; the D is unclear. Trimming pared 4 bases from V and 4 bases from J, leaving 11 bases between. The CDR3 has 13 residues. CDR1 and CDR2 from the germline V gene are SGHVS and FQNEAQ. This chain's CDR3 is CASSYELYYEQYF. The CDR3 coding sequence is TGTGCCAGCAGCTATGAACTCTATTACGAGCAGTACTTC.

This chain uses TRBV20-1 with TRBJ2-5, with D perhaps matching TRBD1 (5 bases). Germline CDR1 and CDR2: DFQATT and SNEGSKA (reference sequence). The CDR3 is made up of 13 amino acids. Trimming took 3 bases from V and 3 from J, leaving 11 bases between them. In DNA, the CDR3 is TGCAGTGCTAGTCATGTAGGGGAAGAGACCCAGTACTTC. Translated: CSASHVGEETQYF.

This chain uses TRBV27 with TRBJ1-6; 10 positions match TRBD1. Trimming at V came to 6 bases and at J to 3 bases, leaving 2 bases not matched to a gene. Germline CDR1 MNHEY, CDR2 SMNVEV (reference sequence). This CDR3 is built from 15 residues. The CDR3, as DNA: TGTGCCAGCAGGCGGACAGGGGGCTATAATTCACCCCTCCACTTT. This gives the protein CASRRTGGYNSPLHF.

The chain links TRBV29-1 to TRBJ2-6; D is possibly TRBD1 (6 bases). The V and J ends lost 1 base and 4 bases respectively, with 14 bases between them. In germline, CDR1 is SQVTM, CDR2 ANQGSEA. The CDR3 has 16 residues. The CDR3 DNA is TGCAGCGTTGAAGCAGGGTGGGGGCGCGGGGCCAACGTCCTGACTTTC. Translating it yields CSVEAGWGRGANVLTF. The complete variable domain, with remaining parts taken from reference TRBV29-1 and TRBJ2-6, reads SAVISQKPSRDICQRGTSLTIQCQVDSQVTMMFWYRQQPGQSLTLIATANQGSEATYESGFVIDKFPISRPNLTFSTLTVSNMSPEDSSIYLCSVEAGWGRGANVLTFGAGSRLTVL.

This chain links TRBV7-9 with TRBJ1-1; D possibly corresponds to TRBD1 (5 bases). Trimming cost V 3 bases and J 3 bases, with 11 bases left between them. The CDR3 is made up of 14 amino acids. The germline V gene has CDR1 SEHNR and CDR2 FQNEAQ (reference sequence). Here the CDR3 reads CASSFRVGDTEAFF. The CDR3 DNA reads as TGTGCCAGCAGCTTCAGGGTGGGCGACACTGAAGCTTTCTTT.

The chain is built from TRBV13 and TRBJ2-3; 7 nucleotides line up with TRBD1. V lost 5 bases to trimming and J lost 2 bases; unmatched junction nucleotides: 7. Germline V lookup: CDR1 PRHDT, CDR2 FYEKMQ (reference sequence). The length of the CDR3 is 15 residues. CDR3 in amino acids: CASSPGTENTDTQYF. CDR3 in DNA: TGTGCCAGCAGCCCCGGGACAGAAAACACAGATACGCAGTATTTT. Looking up the rest from reference TRBV13 and TRBJ2-3 gives the full variable domain: AAGVIQSPRHLIKEKRETATLKCYPIPRHDTVYWYQQGPGQDPQFLISFYEKMQSDKGSIPDRFSAQQFSDYHSELNMSSLELGDSALYFCASSPGTENTDTQYFGPGTRLTVL.

The V and J genes are TRBV25-1 and TRBJ2-1; D is unclear. The V gene lost 3 bases and the J gene lost 0 bases, with 9 bases spanning the gap. CDR1 and CDR2 (germline): MGHDK, SYGVNS. The CDR3 runs 15 residues. The CDR3 reads CASSDVRSSYNEQFF. CDR3 coding DNA: TGTGCCAGCAGTGATGTTAGGAGCTCCTACAATGAGCAGTTCTTC.

The gene calls are TRBV18 and TRBJ2-1; tentatively, D is TRBD1 or TRBD2 (6 bases each). The CDR3 extends over 14 amino acids. The V gene lost 6 bases and the J gene lost 8 bases, with 17 bases spanning the gap. The germline CDR1 and CDR2 sequences are KGHSH and LQKENI. The CDR3 loop reads CASSRGQGVYEQFF. CDR3 DNA sequence: TGTGCCAGCTCCCGGGGGCAGGGAGTTTATGAGCAGTTCTTC.

This clone was observed a single time. DNA of the CDR3: TGTGCCAGCAGCTCTCCCGGGACTAGCGGGAGTCCCGAGCAGTACTTC. Protein product: CASSSPGTSGSPEQYF. V usage is TRBV5-4 and J usage is TRBJ2-7; TRBD2 matches at 14 bases. The V gene end was trimmed by 3 bases and the J gene end by 6 bases; junction bases not matched to a gene: 8. Per germline, CDR1 SGHNT and CDR2 YYREEE (reference sequence). The CDR3 length is 16 residues.

The rearrangement uses TRBV25-1 and TRBJ2-5; 8 positions agree with TRBD1. CDR1 MGHDK and CDR2 SYGVNS come from the germline V gene. V lost 7 bases to trimming and J lost 5 bases; unmatched junction nucleotides: 15. CDR3 length equals 16 residues. CDR3 nucleotides: TGTGCCAGCACCAAGGCCGGTCAGGGGGCGAAGGAGACCCAGTACTTC. The encoded protein is CASTKAGQGAKETQYF.

This clone turned up a few times. The V call is TRBV27, the J call TRBJ2-1; no clear D. Trimming pared 1 base from V and 0 bases from J, leaving 10 bases between. Germline CDR1 MNHEY, CDR2 SMNVEV (reference sequence). The CDR3 runs to 16 residues. As DNA, the CDR3 is TGTGCCAGCAGTTTATGGTGGAGAAGCTCCTACAATGAGCAGTTCTTC. This translates into CASSLWWRSSYNEQFF.

V usage is TRBV9 and J usage is TRBJ2-3; the D is unclear. Germline V gene sequence: CDR1 SGDLS, CDR2 YYNGEE. V lost 0 bases, J lost 5 bases, and 4 bases lay in between. This CDR3 region has 12 residues. CDR3 nucleotides: TGTGCCAGCAGCGTAGGGGGAGATACGCAGTATTTT. This codes for CASSVGGDTQYF.

This clone showed up just a few times. The J gene is TRBJ2-1, the V gene TRBV4-1; D gene unclear. Germline CDR1 is MGHRA and CDR2 is YSYEKL. V was clipped by 2 bases and J by 6 bases, with 8 bases between them. This CDR3 has 13 amino acids. CDR3 bases: TGCGCCAGCAGCCAACTGACTCTCAATGAGCAGTTCTTC. This encodes CASSQLTLNEQFF.

The chain combines TRBV12-5 with TRBJ2-3; D call uncertain. The CDR3 runs 11 residues. The V gene's germline CDR1 is LGHNT and CDR2 FRNRAP. Trimming left V 5 bases short and J 5 bases short, with 5 bases between. The CDR3 here is CASGVEDTQYF. Written as DNA, the CDR3 is TGTGCTAGTGGTGTCGAAGATACGCAGTATTTT.

The chain has TRBV19 and TRBJ1-2, with unresolved D. The V end lost 6 bases, the J end lost 2 bases, and 13 bases lay between the germline ends. The CDR3 extends over 14 amino acids. The germline gives CDR1 LNHDA, CDR2 SQIVND (reference sequence). The CDR3 loop reads CASRWTFGNYGYTF. The CDR3 nucleotides read TGTGCCAGTAGGTGGACCTTTGGGAACTATGGCTACACCTTC. The entire variable domain, with the rest obtained from reference TRBV19 and TRBJ1-2, is as follows: DGGITQSPKYLFRKEGQNVTLSCEQNLNHDAMYWYRQDPGQGLRLIYYSQIVNDFQKGDIAEGYSVSREKKESFPLTVTSAQKNPTAFYLCASRWTFGNYGYTFGSGTRLTVV.

The genes are TRBV19 and TRBJ1-5, with D unclear. The germline CDR1 and CDR2 sequences are LNHDA and SQIVND (reference sequence). There are 15 residues in the CDR3. The V gene lost 5 bases and the J gene lost 1 base, with 12 bases spanning the gap. The CDR3 DNA sequence: TGTGCCAGTAGTTCGGAAGGGCACAGCAATCAGCCCCAGCATTTT. It yields the protein CASSSEGHSNQPQHF.

V gene TRBV27 combines with J gene TRBJ1-1, with D unresolved. The CDR3 runs 14 residues. V lost 6 bases, J lost 1 base, and 12 bases lay in between. CDR1 is MNHEY and CDR2 is SMNVEV in the germline V gene (reference sequence). The CDR3 DNA is TGTGCCAGCAGCCCGAGTTGGGAGAACACTGAAGCTTTCTTT. It translates to CASSPSWENTEAFF.

The chain combines TRBV9 with TRBJ1-6; D might be TRBD1 (5 bases). The CDR3 runs 13 residues. Germline loops: CDR1 SGDLS, CDR2 YYNGEE. V was cut by 4 bases and J by 7 bases, with 9 bases left in between. CDR3 residues: CASSPQGNSPLHF. The CDR3 region has the DNA TGTGCCAGCAGCCCTCAGGGCAATTCACCCCTCCACTTT.

The chain couples TRBV15 to TRBJ2-7; 7 bases map to TRBD2. Per germline, CDR1 LNHNV and CDR2 YYDKDF (reference sequence). Trimming at V came to 1 base and at J to 0 bases, leaving 9 bases not matched to a gene. This CDR3 has 17 amino acids. CDR3 DNA: TGTGCCACCAGCAGAGTCGTCGGCGGGGGAAGCTCCTACGAGCAGTACTTC. Translation: CATSRVVGGGSSYEQYF.

The J gene is TRBJ2-5, the V gene TRBV2; D not resolved. Trimming took 8 bases from V and 1 from J, leaving 11 bases between them. Germline V gives CDR1 SNHLY, CDR2 FYNNEI. CDR3 length equals 13 residues. The CDR3 is CASDLGSQETQYF. CDR3 nucleotides: TGTGCCAGCGACCTCGGGTCCCAAGAGACCCAGTACTTC.

V usage is TRBV18 and J usage is TRBJ2-5; D is tentatively TRBD1 or TRBD2 (5 bases each). The V and J ends lost 3 bases and 4 bases respectively, with 12 bases between them. The length of the CDR3 is 14 residues. Germline CDR1 and CDR2: KGHSH and LQKENI. The CDR3 spells CASSPGRGVETQYF. In DNA form, the CDR3 reads TGTGCCAGCTCACCCGGGCGAGGGGTAGAGACCCAGTACTTC.

The rearrangement joins TRBV5-4 to TRBJ2-3; TRBD2 agrees at 13 bases. From germline, CDR1 is SGHNT and CDR2 YYREEE (reference sequence). V shed 4 bases, J shed 3 bases, and the junction held 5 bases outside the gene matches. The CDR3 length is 16 residues. CDR3 in DNA: TGTGCCAGCAGCGTGGGACTAGCGGGAAGAACAGATACGCAGTATTTT. Translation gives CASSVGLAGRTDTQYF.

This chain links TRBV28 with TRBJ2-2; 7 bases align to TRBD2. Per germline, CDR1 MDHEN and CDR2 SYDVKM. Trimming at V came to 6 bases and at J to 5 bases, leaving 9 bases not matched to a gene. CDR3 length equals 15 residues. The CDR3 DNA reads TGTGCCAGCAGAAGCGGGGAGGTAGGTACCGGGGAGCTGTTTTTT. This encodes CASRSGEVGTGELFF.